Listed below are T cell receptor beta chains from one sample, sequenced in a study of vaccination effects on CD4 cells after COVID-19. What these receptors recognize is not known. This table comes from immunoSEQ multiplex PCR, and its TCRdb copy is limited to in-frame clones, with some not included. The sample lists approximately 13,000 clones, 76% seen once, with 25% in the top ten. The source material was CD4+ T cells from PBMCs cultured with HCoV-229E spike peptides, sampled before COVID-19 vaccination. The receptors originated from a human donor who received a COVID-19 vaccine. The CDR3 runs from the conserved cysteine through the conserved F or W. D genes are given only for firm matches. Clone size, where shown, is once, few, many, or a class for clones that have expanded.

>TRBD2|TRBV5-1|TRBJ2-7|once
CASSLGPREPVQYF
TGCGCCAGCAGCTTGGGGCCGCGGGAGCCGGTGCAGTACTTC
>NA|TRBV6-2/TRBV6-3|TRBJ2-1|NA
CASSLRSEQFF
TGTGCCAGCAGTCTCAGGAGTGAGCAGTTCTTC
>NA|TRBV11-3|TRBJ2-3|NA
CASSLAASGGTDTQYF
TGTGCCAGCAGCTTAGCGGCGAGTGGCGGTACAGATACGCAGTATTTT
>NA|TRBV5-4|TRBJ2-5|once
CASSFYRATQETQYF
TGTGCCAGCAGCTTTTACCGGGCAACTCAAGAGACCCAGTACTTC
>NA|TRBV5-4|TRBJ2-7|NA
CASSSGGQARPTGQYF
TGTGCCAGCAGTTCGGGGGGACAGGCAAGACCTACGGGGCAGTACTTC
>NA|TRBV25-1|TRBJ2-3|NA
CASSLPSSGTQYF
TGTGCCAGCAGCCTCCCTAGCAGTGGTACGCAGTATTTT
>NA|TRBV10-1|TRBJ1-1|NA
CASSESVGAFF
TGCGCCAGCAGTGAGTCAGTCGGAGCTTTCTTT
>TRBD1|TRBV19|TRBJ2-1|NA
CASSRRDRANEQFF
TGTGCCAGTAGTAGGCGGGACAGGGCCAATGAGCAGTTCTTC
>TRBD2|TRBV9|TRBJ2-1|NA
CASSVKAGNNEQFF
TGTGCCAGCAGCGTAAAAGCGGGAAACAATGAGCAGTTCTTC
>TRBD1|TRBV7-6|TRBJ1-1|few
CASSLGDRGWNTEAFF
TGTGCCAGCAGCTTAGGGGACAGGGGATGGAACACTGAAGCTTTCTTT
>TRBD2|TRBV29-1|TRBJ2-2|few
CSVEGTSGSNFPGELFF
TGCAGCGTTGAAGGGACTAGCGGGAGTAATTTCCCCGGGGAGCTGTTTTTT
>TRBD1|TRBV18|TRBJ2-7|NA
CASSQSQGAYEQYF
TGTGCCAGCTCACAATCACAGGGGGCTTACGAGCAGTACTTC
>NA|TRBV7-8|TRBJ1-5|NA
CASSLAGGGYSNQPQHF
TGTGCCAGCAGCTTAGCGGGGGGAGGTTATAGCAATCAGCCCCAGCATTTT
>NA|TRBV28|TRBJ2-7|NA
CASSLFGFRPYEQYF
TGTGCCAGCAGTTTATTTGGGTTCAGGCCCTACGAGCAGTACTTC
>NA|TRBV5-5|TRBJ1-6|NA
CASSRVEYEVNSPLHF
TGTGCCAGCAGCCGGGTTGAGTATGAAGTTAATTCACCCCTCCACTTT
>NA|TRBV25-1|TRBJ2-1|large
CASSEFGGGSSSYNEQFF
TGTGCCAGCAGTGAATTTGGCGGAGGATCTAGCTCCTACAATGAGCAGTTCTTC
>NA|TRBV5-4|TRBJ1-5|NA
CASRKQGIGNQPQHF
TGTGCCAGCAGGAAACAGGGAATTGGCAATCAGCCCCAGCATTTT
>NA|TRBV5-1|TRBJ1-3|NA
CASSLDSVSGNTIYF
TGCGCCAGCAGCTTGGATTCAGTATCTGGAAACACCATATATTTT
>NA|TRBV4-1|TRBJ2-2|NA
CASSQGQRLNTGELFF
TGCGCCAGCAGCCAAGGACAGAGGCTGAACACCGGGGAGCTGTTTTTT
>NA|TRBV11-2|TRBJ2-1|few
CASSPHYGYEQFF
TGTGCCAGCAGTCCCCACTACGGCTATGAGCAGTTCTTC
>TRBD2|TRBV5-1|TRBJ2-2|NA
CASRLWGGNTGELFF
TGCGCCAGCAGGCTATGGGGGGGGAACACCGGGGAGCTGTTTTTT
>TRBD1|TRBV6-2/TRBV6-3|TRBJ1-5|few
CASSLRDRGRRQPQHF
TGTGCCAGCAGCCTCCGGGACAGGGGGCGCAGGCAGCCCCAGCATTTT
>NA|TRBV4-1|TRBJ1-1|NA
CASSQDLGGRTEAFF
TGCGCCAGCAGCCAAGACCTTGGGGGGAGAACTGAAGCTTTCTTT
>TRBD2|TRBV27|TRBJ2-3|NA
CASRLGTNLPQYF
TGTGCCAGCAGACTCGGGACTAATCTGCCGCAGTATTTT
>NA|TRBV7-9|TRBJ2-6|NA
CAFRGSSGANVLTF
TGTGCCTTCAGGGGTAGCTCTGGGGCCAACGTCCTGACTTTC
>TRBD1|TRBV27|TRBJ1-5|NA
CASSPRTGVSNQPQHF
TGTGCCAGCAGTCCCCGGACAGGGGTGAGCAATCAGCCCCAGCATTTT
>TRBD2|TRBV14|TRBJ2-2|NA
CASSHLAENTGELFF
TGTGCCAGCAGCCACCTAGCGGAGAACACCGGGGAGCTGTTTTTT
>NA|TRBV5-8|TRBJ1-4|NA
CASSLAGRDEKLFF
TGTGCCAGCAGCTTGGCAGGGAGGGACGAAAAACTGTTTTTT
>NA|TRBV3-1/TRBV3-2|TRBJ1-5|few
CASSPPYNQPQHF
TGTGCCAGCAGCCCCCCATACAATCAGCCCCAGCATTTT
>TRBD1|TRBV28|TRBJ2-7|NA
CASSPGTGMTYEQYF
TGTGCCAGCAGTCCCGGGACAGGGATGACCTACGAGCAGTACTTC
>NA|TRBV7-2|TRBJ1-2|NA
CASSLNWGGGYTF
TGTGCCAGCAGCCTCAATTGGGGGGGTGGCTACACCTTC
>TRBD1|TRBV29-1|TRBJ2-2|few
CSAGDRGTGELFF
TGCAGCGCTGGGGACAGGGGAACCGGGGAGCTGTTTTTT
>NA|TRBV27|TRBJ2-7|few
CASTSFAPGLPGYEQYF
TGTGCCAGCACTTCCTTTGCGCCGGGACTGCCAGGGTACGAGCAGTACTTC
>TRBD2|TRBV5-1|TRBJ2-1|NA
CASSLTLTTAGEDEQFF
TGCGCCAGCAGCTTAACCCTGACTACGGCGGGAGAGGATGAGCAGTTCTTC
>TRBD1|TRBV2|TRBJ2-5|NA
CASSGTGPRKNF
TGTGCCAGCAGTGGGACAGGGCCGCGCAAAAACTTC
>TRBD1|TRBV30|TRBJ1-5|NA
CAWSMTGDWSVQNQPQHF
TGTGCCTGGAGTATGACAGGGGACTGGAGTGTGCAGAATCAGCCCCAGCATTTT
>NA|TRBV5-6|TRBJ1-6|large
CASSLRVRPPYNSPLHF
TGTGCCAGCAGCTTGAGGGTCCGACCGCCGTATAATTCACCCCTCCACTTT
>NA|TRBV7-9|TRBJ2-7|once
CASSLGPFPYEQYF
TGTGCCAGCAGCCTAGGACCGTTCCCCTACGAGCAGTACTTC
>NA|TRBV3-1/TRBV3-2|TRBJ1-1|NA
CTSGPIGGGNTEAFF
TGTACCAGCGGACCGATTGGGGGAGGGAACACTGAAGCTTTCTTT